The 31 T cell receptor beta chains listed next were all sequenced from one sample in a study of human T cells and chemical hapten exposure. Described time point: patch test 2, 6 weeks after DPC sensitization. This sample's treatment: therapeutic diphenylcyclopropenone sensitization with weekly scalp DPC. From the RACE reads, TCRdb called clonotypes with MiXCR, one entry per CDR3 protein. The sample yields fewer than 150,000 distinct CDR3 sequences, approximately 12% seen once. The sample in question was whole blood, obtained in connection with sensitization to the hapten diphenylcyclopropenone (DPC). The source of these receptors is a woman between 45 and 65 years old with alopecia areata. Some clones in this sample may be carry-over from other donors' samples.

This clonotype was seen at least ten times. This chain connects TRBV5-4 to TRBJ2-1; either TRBD1 or TRBD2 may supply D (5 bases each). CDR1 is SGHNT and CDR2 is YYREEE in the germline V gene (reference sequence). The CDR3 extends over 17 amino acids. The ends were cut back, 3 bases at V and 0 bases at J, with 16 bases in the middle. The CDR3 DNA reads as TGTGCCAGCAGCTCCGCCGGGACGGTGAGCTCCTACAATGAGCAGTTCTTC. Translation gives CASSSAGTVSSYNEQFF.

Many counts were recorded for this clonotype. The chain links TRBV5-1 to TRBJ2-5; maybe TRBD2 (5 bases). CDR3 size: 14 residues. CDR1 and CDR2 from the germline V gene are SGHRS and YFSETQ. Trimming took 1 base from V and 1 from J, leaving 8 bases between them. The DNA for the CDR3 is TGCGCCAGCAGCTTGAATGAGGGCCAAGAGACCCAGTACTTC. Translation gives CASSLNEGQETQYF.

The chain has TRBV6-2 or TRBV6-3 and TRBJ2-4; TRBD2 matches 15 bases. V lost 0 bases and J lost 9; bases outside the gene matches: 6. Germline CDR1 is MNHEY and CDR2 is SVGEGT. CDR3 length equals 17 residues. The CDR3 bases are TGTGCCAGCAGTTACTCTCCGGGACTAGCGGGAGGTGGCATTCAGTACTTC. Amino acids: CASSYSPGLAGGGIQYF.

This clonotype was seen once. For the CDR3, the DNA is TGTGCCATCAGTGATCCGACAGGCAGCAATCAGCCCCAGCATTTT. Its translation: CAISDPTGSNQPQHF. This chain joins TRBV10-3 and TRBJ1-5, with D perhaps TRBD1 (6 bases). The CDR3 covers 15 residues. The V and J ends lost 3 bases and 1 base respectively, with 10 bases between them. Germline CDR1 ENHRY, CDR2 SYGVKD.

Only a few counts were recorded for this clonotype. The chain couples TRBV14 to TRBJ2-5; D not resolved. Germline V CDR1 and CDR2: SGHDN, FVKESK. The CDR3 totals 14 residues. With 4 bases removed from V and 4 bases from J, the gap between germline ends came to 13 bases. The CDR3 reads CASSPIGRPETQYF. The CDR3 DNA sequence: TGTGCCAGCAGCCCCATCGGCAGGCCAGAGACCCAGTACTTC.

V and J are TRBV6-1 and TRBJ2-7; a weak D match, TRBD1 (6 bases). V was pared by 7 bases and J by 3 bases, with 13 bases between. The CDR3 is 13 residues long. From germline, CDR1 is MNHNS and CDR2 SASEGT. The CDR3 loop reads CASNQGFIYEQYF. In nucleotides, the CDR3 is TGTGCCAGCAATCAGGGGTTTATCTACGAGCAGTACTTC.

This clonotype was counted between two and nine times. The chain uses TRBV6-2 or TRBV6-3 and TRBJ2-1; D tentatively reads TRBD1 or TRBD2 (5 bases each). CDR1 and CDR2 (germline): MNHEY, SVGEGT. There are 14 residues in the CDR3. Between the trimmed V and J ends, which lost 0 bases and 9 bases, there was a span of 12 bases. DNA of the CDR3: TGTGCCAGCAGTTACTCGATGGCAGGGACTGAGCAGTTCTTC. It codes for CASSYSMAGTEQFF.

This clonotype was detected only a few times. This sequence joins TRBV2 and TRBJ2-3, with D possibly TRBD2 on 6 matching bases. Germline V gene sequence: CDR1 SNHLY, CDR2 FYNNEI. V shed 1 base and J shed 0 bases, with 8 bases lying between them. The CDR3 runs to 15 residues. The CDR3 nucleotides are TGTGCCAGCAGTGAAGGGGGGACTAGCACAGATACGCAGTATTTT. Translation: CASSEGGTSTDTQYF.

The chain combines TRBV7-9 with TRBJ1-3; D call uncertain. From germline, CDR1 is SEHNR and CDR2 FQNEAQ (reference sequence). This CDR3 spans 16 amino acids. The V and J ends lost 0 bases and 0 bases respectively, with 9 bases between them. This chain's CDR3 is CASSLAGDASGNTIYF. The CDR3, as DNA: TGTGCCAGCAGCTTAGCCGGGGATGCCTCTGGAAACACCATATATTTT.

This clonotype has a handful of counts. The chain combines TRBV10-3 with TRBJ1-6; maybe TRBD1 (5 bases). Trimming left V 6 bases short and J 10 bases short, with 13 bases between. The germline CDR1 and CDR2 sequences are ENHRY and SYGVKD. The CDR3 length is 13 residues. As DNA, the CDR3 is TGTGCCATCAGCAGATCCGGGGGATCACCCCTCCACTTT. It codes for CAISRSGGSPLHF.

This clonotype showed up just a few times. The chain employs TRBV6-5 and TRBJ1-5, with D unclear. CDR3 length: 14 residues. CDR1 is MNHEY and CDR2 is SVGAGI in the germline V gene. V was pared by 2 bases and J by 2 bases, with 7 bases between. CDR3 residues: CASSYRTGNQPQHF. CDR3 nucleotide sequence: TGTGCCAGCAGTTACCGGACGGGCAATCAGCCCCAGCATTTT.

The chain couples TRBV14 to TRBJ1-1; D gene ambiguous. V lost 6 bases and J 1 base, leaving 9 bases between the germline ends. The CDR3 consists of 13 residues. Germline CDR1 SGHDN, CDR2 FVKESK. The CDR3 is CASSFMANTEAFF. CDR3 DNA sequence: TGTGCCAGCAGTTTCATGGCGAACACTGAAGCTTTCTTT.

This chain links TRBV6-5 with TRBJ2-2; perhaps D is TRBD1 or TRBD2 (5 bases each). The CDR3 covers 17 residues. The germline V gene encodes CDR1 MNHEY and CDR2 SVGAGI. V was trimmed by 6 bases and J by 4 bases, leaving 21 bases between them. Written as DNA, the CDR3 is TGTGCCAGCAGCCGCCGGGGAGAGGGGCGGAGCACCGGGGAGCTGTTTTTT. It is translated as CASSRRGEGRSTGELFF.

The V call is TRBV18, the J call TRBJ1-1, with D perhaps matching TRBD1 (6 bases). Germline V CDR1 and CDR2: KGHSH, LQKENI. The CDR3 contains 16 residues. Trimming removed 3 bases from V and 3 bases from J, with 17 bases in between. CDR3 sequence reads: CASSPWTVQGDTEAFF. The CDR3 DNA reads as TGTGCCAGCTCACCGTGGACAGTTCAAGGGGACACTGAAGCTTTCTTT.

This clonotype was recorded many times. This rearrangement joins TRBV7-6 to TRBJ2-3; 8 nucleotides line up with TRBD2. The V gene's germline CDR1 is SGHVS and CDR2 FNYEAQ. J lost 1 base, V lost 8 bases, and 11 bases had no gene match. This CDR3 is 16 amino acids long. CDR3 in amino acids: CASARLAPVGTDTQYF. DNA of the CDR3: TGTGCCAGCGCTCGACTAGCGCCCGTAGGCACAGATACGCAGTATTTT.

This clonotype has a handful of counts. The rearrangement uses TRBV12-3 or TRBV12-4 and TRBJ1-1; D unresolved. There are 13 residues in the CDR3. Trimming pared 1 base from V and 4 bases from J, leaving 7 bases between. The CDR3 is CASSLGASTEAFF. CDR3 nucleotide sequence: TGTGCCAGCAGTTTAGGAGCGTCCACTGAAGCTTTCTTT.

This chain uses TRBV29-1 with TRBJ2-1; possible D gene TRBD1, 6 bases. The CDR3 runs to 15 residues. Between the trimmed V and J ends, which lost 8 bases and 6 bases, there was a span of 23 bases. Germline V lookup: CDR1 SQVTM, CDR2 ANQGSEA. The CDR3 here is CSLQLGKGDGNEQFF. DNA of the CDR3: TGCAGCCTACAATTGGGGAAGGGGGATGGCAATGAGCAGTTCTTC.

This clonotype appeared a few times. V gene TRBV20-1 combines with J gene TRBJ1-5; possible D gene TRBD1, 5 bases. This CDR3 has 14 residues. From germline, CDR1 is DFQATT and CDR2 SNEGSKA (reference sequence). The ends were cut back, 5 bases at V and 6 bases at J, with 17 bases in the middle. CDR3 coding DNA: TGCAGTGCTCCCCTGGGGGGTGGGAGTCAGCCCCAGCATTTT. Its translation is CSAPLGGGSQPQHF.

This clonotype was observed a few times. The chain couples TRBV12-3 or TRBV12-4 to TRBJ1-4, with a tentative D call TRBD1 (5 bases). This CDR3 contains 13 residues. V was trimmed by 1 base and J by 8 bases, leaving 8 bases between them. CDR3 amino acids: CASSLGQREKLFF. CDR3 DNA sequence: TGTGCCAGCAGTTTAGGACAGAGGGAAAAACTGTTTTTT.

Only a few counts were recorded for this clonotype. The chain recombines TRBV18 with TRBJ1-5; D is uncertain. V was trimmed by 3 bases and J by 4 bases, leaving 13 bases between them. This CDR3 comprises 15 residues. The V gene's germline CDR1 is KGHSH and CDR2 LQKENI. CDR3 coding DNA: TGTGCCAGCTCACCTAGTGGCCAGAAGAATCAGCCCCAGCATTTT. Its translation is CASSPSGQKNQPQHF.

The genes are TRBV11-2 and TRBJ2-3; D gene unclear. V lost 4 bases and J lost 0, with 8 bases in between. Germline lookup yields CDR1 SGHAT and CDR2 FQNNGV. The CDR3 spans 14 residues. The CDR3 spells CASSWSDSTDTQYF. The CDR3 region has the DNA TGTGCCAGCAGCTGGTCGGATAGCACAGATACGCAGTATTTT.

This clonotype was detected a few times. The rearrangement uses TRBV7-9 and TRBJ1-1; 8 bases agree with TRBD1. This CDR3 region has 16 residues. Unmatched junction bases numbered 16, after V lost 5 bases and J lost 8 bases. Germline CDR1 SEHNR, CDR2 FQNEAQ (reference sequence). The CDR3 loop is CASSPRTGSGSKEAFF. Here the CDR3 DNA reads TGTGCCAGCAGCCCGAGGACAGGGTCGGGAAGTAAGGAAGCTTTCTTT.

V usage is TRBV4-1 and J usage is TRBJ1-4, with D possibly being TRBD1 (5 bases). V lost 2 bases, J lost 7 bases, and 8 bases lay in between. Germline CDR1 MGHRA, CDR2 YSYEKL. The CDR3 extends over 13 amino acids. CDR3 in amino acids: CASSQRTFEKLFF. DNA of the CDR3: TGCGCCAGCAGCCAACGGACATTTGAAAAACTGTTTTTT.

This clonotype was seen a handful of times. This sequence joins TRBV19 and TRBJ1-5, with D tentatively TRBD1 (6 bases). Germline assignment: CDR1 LNHDA and CDR2 SQIVND (reference sequence). CDR3 length: 16 amino acids. The V and J ends lost 6 bases and 2 bases respectively, with 17 bases between them. The CDR3 DNA reads TGTGCCAGTAGCGGGGCCCGGGGGGCAGGCAATCAGCCCCAGCATTTT. It codes for CASSGARGAGNQPQHF. The full variable domain, rest sourced from reference TRBV19 and TRBJ1-5, is DGGITQSPKYLFRKEGQNVTLSCEQNLNHDAMYWYRQDPGQGLRLIYYSQIVNDFQKGDIAEGYSVSREKKESFPLTVTSAQKNPTAFYLCASSGARGAGNQPQHFGDGTRLSIL.

This clonotype was seen a handful of times. This chain links TRBV4-3 with TRBJ2-1; the match to TRBD2 covers 7 bases. Germline V gives CDR1 LGHNA, CDR2 YSLEER. CDR3 size: 16 residues. With V trimmed by 4 bases and J by 0 bases, 6 bases remained unmatched. Here the CDR3 DNA reads TGCGCCAGCAGCCCCTACGGCGGGAGCTCCTACAATGAGCAGTTCTTC. It specifies CASSPYGGSSYNEQFF.

This clonotype was found many times. The chain uses TRBV3-1 and TRBJ2-7, with 8 bases that match TRBD2. Germline V gene lookup returns CDR1 LGHDT and CDR2 YNNKEL (reference sequence). This CDR3 comprises 14 residues. With V trimmed by 4 bases and J by 6 bases, 8 bases remained unmatched. CDR3 nucleotide sequence: TGTGCCAGCAGCCCTCCCGGGGGGGGCGGCGAGCAGTACTTC. Its protein is CASSPPGGGGEQYF.

This clonotype showed up just a few times. V is TRBV20-1 and J is TRBJ2-1, with D perhaps matching TRBD1 (7 bases). V was shortened by 4 bases and J by 4 bases, with 17 bases between the two germline ends. The CDR3 is 15 residues long. From germline, CDR1 is DFQATT and CDR2 SNEGSKA (reference sequence). This CDR3 is CSAKLRDSGYNEQFF. CDR3 bases: TGCAGTGCTAAGCTCCGGGACAGCGGGTACAATGAGCAGTTCTTC.

This clonotype has ten or more counts. This chain joins TRBV28 and TRBJ1-4, with D unresolved. The germline gives CDR1 MDHEN, CDR2 SYDVKM. Trimming cost V 6 bases and J 3 bases, with 8 bases left between them. This CDR3 comprises 13 residues. The chain's CDR3 is CASRNAANEKLFF. Written as DNA, the CDR3 is TGTGCCAGCAGAAATGCAGCTAATGAAAAACTGTTTTTT.

For this clonotype: A read error may produce the germline difference seen at one junction end. The rearrangement links TRBV7-8 to TRBJ2-2; D is perhaps TRBD1 (6 bases). This CDR3 has 15 amino acids. Germline-derived CDR1 and CDR2 are SGHVS and FQNEAQ. The CDR3 DNA sequence: TGTTCCAGCAGCCCTACAGGGTTGGACACCGGGGAGCTGTTTTTT. It codes for CSSSPTGLDTGELFF.

The genes are TRBV7-3 and TRBJ2-2; D not certain. Per germline, CDR1 SGHTA and CDR2 FQGTGA. The CDR3 extends over 14 amino acids. The V gene lost 2 bases and the J gene lost 7 bases, with 11 bases spanning the gap. CDR3 residues: CASSLQGMVGELFF. CDR3 coding DNA: TGTGCCAGCAGCTTACAAGGGATGGTCGGGGAGCTGTTTTTT.

The chain joins TRBV10-3 to TRBJ2-3; TRBD2 matches at 7 bases. Per the germline V gene, CDR1 is ENHRY and CDR2 is SYGVKD. This CDR3 has 16 amino acids. V was pared by 4 bases and J by 0 bases, with 7 bases of the junction left unmatched. The DNA for the CDR3 is TGTGCCATCAGTGGGCGGGAGTTATCTAGCACAGATACGCAGTATTTT. Protein: CAISGRELSSTDTQYF.